Listed below are T cell receptor beta chains from one sample, sequenced in a study of cytomegalovirus exposure and HLA in healthy donors. Using immunoSEQ multiplex PCR, the repertoire was profiled, and TCRdb retains in-frame clones only, with some absent. The table lists about 110,000 clones, less than 80% of them singletons. The specimen sequenced was PBMCs. The receptors come from a man aged 25-45 years in good health and CMV-seropositive. CDR3s include the opening cysteine and the closing phenylalanine or tryptophan. The order of the fields is clone size, CDR3 length, D gene, J gene, V gene, CDR3 DNA, CDR3 protein. A D gene is named only where the DNA matches it firmly. Some rows have no size entry. The others give once, few or many, or a class for an expanded clone.

NA | 11 | NA | TRBJ1-1 | TRBV2 | TGTGCCTCCGGAAAGGGGACTGAAGCTTTCTTT | CASGKGTEAFF
NA | 16 | NA | TRBJ1-6 | TRBV14 | TGTGCCAGCAGCCAATTGAGTGGAGGTACGGATTCACCCCTCCACTTT | CASSQLSGGTDSPLHF
few | 14 | NA | TRBJ1-1 | TRBV7-9 | TGTGCCAGCAGCTTAGCCAGGGTGTTCACTGAAGCTTTCTTT | CASSLARVFTEAFF
NA | 13 | NA | TRBJ2-2 | TRBV11-1 | TGTGCCAGCAGCCTTACGGGGACCGGGGAGCTGTTTTTT | CASSLTGTGELFF
NA | 17 | TRBD2 | TRBJ2-3 | TRBV25-1 | TGTGCCAGCAGCTCACCCGGGACTAGCGGGCTTTCAGATACGCAGTATTTT | CASSSPGTSGLSDTQYF
NA | 15 | NA | TRBJ2-7 | TRBV11-2 | TGTGCCAGCAGCTTTGGGCCAGCCGACCCCTACGAGCAGTACTTC | CASSFGPADPYEQYF
NA | 11 | TRBD1 | TRBJ1-1 | TRBV6-5 | TGTGCCAGCACAGGGGGAACTGAAGCTTTCTTT | CASTGGTEAFF
NA | 15 | NA | TRBJ1-1 | TRBV18 | TGTGCCAGCTCACCATCAGGCCGATCCAACACTGAAGCTTTCTTT | CASSPSGRSNTEAFF
NA | 13 | NA | TRBJ1-1 | TRBV5-1 | TGCGCCAGCAGCCCTGGGTCGGCGGGAGAAGCTTTCTTT | CASSPGSAGEAFF
few | 13 | NA | TRBJ2-7 | TRBV5-6 | TGTGCCAGCAGCTTTAGCATACCCTACGAGCAGTACTTC | CASSFSIPYEQYF
NA | 13 | TRBD1 | TRBJ1-2 | TRBV5-1 | TGCGCCAGCAGCTCGGACAGGGTCAGTGGCTACACCTTC | CASSSDRVSGYTF
NA | 16 | NA | TRBJ1-2 | TRBV29-1 | TGCAGCGTTGAAGGGATACAGGGCCAAGCTAACTATGGCTACACCTTC | CSVEGIQGQANYGYTF
NA | 15 | TRBD1 | TRBJ1-5 | TRBV28 | TGTGCCAGCAGTTTACCAGGGGGAGGCAATCAGCCCCAGCATTTT | CASSLPGGGNQPQHF
few | 12 | NA | TRBJ2-7 | TRBV18 | TGTGCCAGCTCACCATCGTCCTACGAGCAGTACTTC | CASSPSSYEQYF
NA | 17 | NA | TRBJ2-3 | TRBV21-1 | TGTGCCAGCAGCCCCAAAAGGGACACTCTTAGCACAGATACGCAGTATTTT | CASSPKRDTLSTDTQYF
once | 17 | NA | TRBJ1-5 | TRBV5-6 | TGTGCCAGCAGCTTGGGGGTCGGGGGGGTCGAGAATCAGCCCCAGCATTTT | CASSLGVGGVENQPQHF
NA | 14 | NA | TRBJ2-7 | TRBV18 | TGTGCCAGCTCACGTACGGAACTACTCCGGGAGCAGTACTTC | CASSRTELLREQYF
NA | 14 | TRBD1 | TRBJ2-3 | TRBV5-1 | TGCGCCAGCAGCTTGGGACAGGGGTCGGATACGCAGTATTTT | CASSLGQGSDTQYF
NA | 15 | TRBD2 | TRBJ2-3 | TRBV18 | TGTGCCAGCTCGCGACTAGCGGGGGTGGTAGATACGCAGTATTTT | CASSRLAGVVDTQYF
NA | 18 | NA | TRBJ2-7 | TRBV27 | TGTGCCAGCAGTCCCAGACAGGGAGTCTATCATCTCGCGGGGGAGCAGTACTTC | CASSPRQGVYHLAGEQYF
once | 15 | NA | TRBJ1-3 | TRBV21-1 | TGTGCCAGCAGCAAAGAAGGGGTTTTGGGAAACACCATATATTTT | CASSKEGVLGNTIYF
NA | 14 | NA | TRBJ2-7 | TRBV5-1 | TGCGCCAGCACCCCATTGCCCCAGTACTACGAGCAGTACTTC | CASTPLPQYYEQYF
NA | 14 | TRBD1 | TRBJ2-1 | TRBV18 | TGTGCCAGCTCCCGGGACAGGGGGCACAATGAGCAGTTCTTC | CASSRDRGHNEQFF
NA | 11 | NA | TRBJ2-2 | TRBV9 | TGTGCCAGCAGCGCCGGCGGGGAGCTGTTTTTT | CASSAGGELFF
NA | 16 | TRBD1 | TRBJ1-6 | TRBV7-9 | TGTGCCAGCAGCTTAGGGACAGGGTCTGGTAATTCACCCCTCCACTTT | CASSLGTGSGNSPLHF
once | 15 | TRBD2 | TRBJ2-7 | TRBV4-1 | TGCGCCAGCAGCCAAGTCGGACTAGCGGGGGGGGAGCAGTACTTC | CASSQVGLAGGEQYF
NA | 16 | TRBD1 | TRBJ1-2 | TRBV6-5 | TGTGCCAGCAGTTACCGTCCGGGACAGGGGTCCTATGGCTACACCTTC | CASSYRPGQGSYGYTF
NA | 13 | NA | TRBJ2-7 | TRBV6-5 | TGTGCCAGCACCCGGGCAGGGCTCTACGAGCAGTACTTC | CASTRAGLYEQYF
few | 16 | TRBD2 | TRBJ2-1 | TRBV11-1 | TGTGCCAGCAGCTCGAGGACTAGGAGGTCCTACAATGAGCAGTTCTTC | CASSSRTRRSYNEQFF
NA | 13 | NA | TRBJ1-5 | TRBV6-5 | TGTGCCAGCAGTTACAGCAGCAATCAGCCCCAGCATTTT | CASSYSSNQPQHF
NA | 15 | NA | TRBJ2-5 | TRBV7-9 | TGTGCCAGCAGCCCGGCCGGGGGAGGAAGAGAGACCCAGTACTTC | CASSPAGGGRETQYF
NA | 15 | TRBD1 | TRBJ2-7 | TRBV11-2 | TGTGCCAGCAGCAAGGACAGGGATATCTCCTACGAGCAGTACTTC | CASSKDRDISYEQYF
NA | 12 | NA | TRBJ1-5 | TRBV6-6 | TGTGCCAGCAGTACCTCGGGTACGACCCAGCATTTT | CASSTSGTTQHF
NA | 14 | NA | TRBJ2-4 | TRBV6-6 | TGTGCCAGCAGTCAGGACCACCCGGGGAACATTCAGTACTTC | CASSQDHPGNIQYF
NA | 14 | NA | TRBJ1-5 | TRBV6-6 | TGTGCCAGCAGTTATGGGGGCCTCAATCAGCCCCAGCATTTT | CASSYGGLNQPQHF
few | 16 | NA | TRBJ1-1 | TRBV14 | TGTGCCAGCAGCCAGAATCCGGGACGGGGGGACACTGAAGCTTTCTTT | CASSQNPGRGDTEAFF
few | 14 | NA | TRBJ2-5 | TRBV30 | TGTGCCGGCGCCGGGCATCTGGAGGGAGAGACCCAGTACTTC | CAGAGHLEGETQYF
once | 15 | NA | TRBJ1-3 | TRBV7-9 | TGTGCCAGCAGCTTACTCCTGAGCTCTGGAAACACCATATATTTT | CASSLLLSSGNTIYF
NA | 12 | NA | TRBJ2-5 | TRBV11-2 | TGTGCCAGCAGCTATACAGGAGAGACCCAGTACTTC | CASSYTGETQYF
once | 11 | NA | TRBJ2-1 | TRBV6-5 | TGTGCCAGCAGCCTTAGCAATGAGCAGTTCTTC | CASSLSNEQFF
few | 12 | NA | TRBJ2-5 | TRBV2 | TGTGCCAGCAGCGGGAATCAAGAGACCCAGTACTTC | CASSGNQETQYF
NA | 14 | TRBD2 | TRBJ2-3 | TRBV7-8 | TGTGCCAGCAGACTCCTAGCGGGGGGAGATACGCAGTATTTT | CASRLLAGGDTQYF
few | 16 | NA | TRBJ1-5 | TRBV27 | TGTGCCAGCAGCCCACGGGGGATCGGATTCAATCAGCCCCAGCATTTT | CASSPRGIGFNQPQHF
NA | 16 | NA | TRBJ1-6 | TRBV5-1 | TGCGCCAGCAGCTCCTTCGGGGAGACCTTAGATTCACCCCTCCACTTT | CASSSFGETLDSPLHF
NA | 17 | TRBD2 | TRBJ2-1 | TRBV7-6 | TGTGCCAGCAGCTTAGCGGCGGGGGGCGTCTCCTACAATGGGCAGTTCTTC | CASSLAAGGVSYNGQFF
NA | 19 | TRBD2 | TRBJ2-3 | TRBV7-8 | TGTGCCAGCAGCTGGGCTCTAGCGGGGGTACCCCCTAGCACAGATACGCAGTATTTT | CASSWALAGVPPSTDTQYF
once | 13 | NA | TRBJ2-7 | TRBV6-1 | TGTGCCAGCAGTTGGGCAGGGGCCTACGAGCAGTACTTC | CASSWAGAYEQYF
once | 15 | NA | TRBJ1-6 | TRBV9 | TGTGCCAGCAGCCCTGGTAGCTCCTATAATTCACCCCTCCACTTT | CASSPGSSYNSPLHF
NA | 16 | NA | TRBJ2-2 | TRBV9 | TGTGCCAGCAGCGAACGAGGACTACCCTTTCACGGGGAGCTGTTTTTT | CASSERGLPFHGELFF
few | 14 | TRBD2 | TRBJ2-5 | TRBV5-6 | TGTGCCAGCAGCTGGGGACTAGCGGTTGAGACCCAGTACTTC | CASSWGLAVETQYF
NA | 13 | TRBD2 | TRBJ2-7 | TRBV7-2 | TGTGCCAGCACCCGGGCGGGAGCCTACGAGCAGTACTTC | CASTRAGAYEQYF
few | 15 | NA | TRBJ2-3 | TRBV6-1 | TGTGCCAGCAGTGAAGAAGGAGGGTCCGCAGATACGCAGTATTTT | CASSEEGGSADTQYF
NA | 16 | TRBD2 | TRBJ2-2 | TRBV2 | TGTGCCAGCAGTCGAGGAGGACTAGCGGGGGGCCGGGAGCTGTTTTTT | CASSRGGLAGGRELFF
NA | 16 | TRBD1 | TRBJ1-6 | TRBV4-2 | TGTGCCAGCAGCCTCGGGACAGACCCTGGCAATTCACCCCTCCACTTT | CASSLGTDPGNSPLHF
NA | 13 | NA | TRBJ2-5 | TRBV5-1 | TGCGCCAGCAGGTTGAATAGACAAGAGACCCAGTACTTC | CASRLNRQETQYF
NA | 13 | TRBD1 | TRBJ1-2 | TRBV7-3 | TGTGCCAGCAGTCCGGACAGGAACTATGGCTACACCTTC | CASSPDRNYGYTF